Below, 24 T cell receptor beta chains from the same sample are listed, as sequenced in a study of blood T cell repertoires in COVID-19. TCRdb's table, derived via immunoSEQ multiplex PCR, lists solely in-frame clones and lacks some. The sample contains 130,000 to 150,000 clones, approximately 87% of which appear only once. Sequencing was carried out using peripheral blood. These receptors were collected from a woman between 40 and 55 years old with acute or convalescent COVID-19.

This clone is a singleton in its sample. The rearrangement links TRBV7-2 to TRBJ1-5, with 8 bases matching TRBD1. The CDR3 runs 14 residues. The V gene's germline CDR1 is SGHTA and CDR2 FQGNSA. The junction had 8 bases not matched to a gene; V was cut back by 4 bases and J by 9 bases. The CDR3 nucleotides are TGTGCCAGCAGCTCCCGACAGGGGACCTCGCCCCAGCATTTT. Its translation: CASSSRQGTSPQHF.

Note on this clone: Other DNA sequences in this specimen translate into the identical CDR3. The rearrangement links TRBV7-2 to TRBJ1-4; 7 nucleotides align to TRBD1. Germline V CDR1 and CDR2: SGHTA, FQGNSA. The trim removed 6 bases at V and 8 bases at J, leaving 9 bases unmatched. The CDR3 consists of 14 residues. The CDR3 loop is CASSLRGQEEKLFF. The DNA of the CDR3 is TGTGCCAGCAGTTTGAGGGGGCAAGAGGAAAAACTGTTTTTT.

This chain connects TRBV2 to TRBJ2-1, with D perhaps TRBD2 (6 bases). CDR1 and CDR2 (germline): SNHLY, FYNNEI. V lost 5 bases, J lost 8 bases, and 13 bases lay in between. CDR3 length: 13 residues. CDR3 nucleotide sequence: TGTGCCAGCAGTCGATCCTGGAGGGATGAGCAGTTCTTC. It encodes CASSRSWRDEQFF.

The V call is TRBV5-3, the J call TRBJ2-7; TRBD2 matches at 7 bases. TRBV5-3 is annotated as an ORF whose role is uncertain. V dropped 2 bases and J dropped 0; count of bases not matched to a gene: 11. The CDR3 extends over 17 amino acids. As DNA, the CDR3 is TGTGCCAGAAGCTTCGGGACTACCCTAAGGAGCTCCTACGAGCAGTACTTC. This sequence encodes CARSFGTTLRSSYEQYF.

The chain is built from TRBV11-3 and TRBJ2-1; no reliable D call. CDR3 size: 13 residues. Per the germline V gene, CDR1 is SGHNT and CDR2 is YENEEA. The ends were cut back, 4 bases at V and 6 bases at J, with 10 bases in the middle. The CDR3 DNA reads as TGTGCCAGCAGCTCCCCCCTAGTCAATGAGCAGTTCTTC. Amino acid sequence: CASSSPLVNEQFF.

This sequence joins TRBV2 and TRBJ1-4, with 7 positions matching TRBD1. Unmatched junction bases numbered 7, after V lost 3 bases and J lost 6 bases. CDR1 is SNHLY and CDR2 is FYNNEI in the germline V gene. The CDR3 is 15 amino acids. CDR3 amino acids: CASSDLTGVDEKLFF. As DNA, the CDR3 is TGTGCCAGCAGTGACCTTACAGGGGTTGATGAAAAACTGTTTTTT.

The genes are TRBV30 and TRBJ2-5, with 8 bases identical to TRBD1. V shed 8 bases, J shed 4 bases, and the junction held 6 bases outside the gene matches. The V gene's germline CDR1 is GTSNPN and CDR2 SVGIG (reference sequence). The CDR3 has 12 residues. The CDR3 region is CALDRGGETQYF. The CDR3 bases are TGTGCCCTAGACAGGGGTGGAGAGACCCAGTACTTC.

In DNA form, the CDR3 reads TGCAGTGCTATCAGGGACTATGGCTACACCTTC. It is translated as CSAIRDYGYTF. J is TRBJ1-2 and V is TRBV20-1; a possible D gene is TRBD1 (5 bases). Germline-derived CDR1 and CDR2 are DFQATT and SNEGSKA (reference sequence). The CDR3 consists of 11 residues. V was shortened by 4 bases and J by 3 bases, with 6 bases between the two germline ends.

CDR3 sequence reads: CASSLVAGELFF. Here the CDR3 DNA reads TGTGCCAGCAGCTTGGTAGCCGGGGAGCTGTTTTTT. The chain links TRBV5-4 to TRBJ2-2; D ambiguous. V was pared by 0 bases and J by 6 bases, with 3 bases between. Germline CDR1 SGHNT, CDR2 YYREEE (reference sequence). This CDR3 region has 12 residues.

This chain uses TRBV25-1 with TRBJ2-7; 11 bases agree with TRBD2. The CDR3 is 14 amino acids. The germline V gene encodes CDR1 MGHDK and CDR2 SYGVNS. J was trimmed by 2 bases and V by 4 bases; bases with no gene match: 1. CDR3 protein: CASSATSGTYEQYF. CDR3 in DNA: TGTGCCAGCAGTGCGACTAGCGGGACCTACGAGCAGTACTTC.

The V call is TRBV4-1, the J call TRBJ2-2; 7 positions match TRBD2. In germline, CDR1 is MGHRA, CDR2 YSYEKL. This CDR3 has 12 residues. The J segment lost 6 bases and the V segment lost 6 bases, leaving 1 base of the junction unmatched. The DNA for the CDR3 is TGCGCCAGCAGGGGAGGGTCCGGGGAGCTGTTTTTT. Residues: CASRGGSGELFF.

The chain uses TRBV7-6 and TRBJ2-1, with 8 positions matching TRBD2. After removal of 5 bases from V and 5 bases from J, the junction contained 8 bases not matched to a gene. Germline CDR1 and CDR2: SGHVS and FNYEAQ. This CDR3 contains 15 residues. In DNA form, the CDR3 reads TGTGCCAGCAGCCTCGACGGGGGGGCGAACAATGAGCAGTTCTTC. As protein: CASSLDGGANNEQFF. Complete variable domain (other parts from reference TRBV7-6 and TRBJ2-1): GAGVSQSPRYKVTKRGQDVALRCDPISGHVSLYWYRQALGQGPEFLTYFNYEAQQDKSGLPNDRFSAERPEGSISTLTIQRTEQRDSAMYRCASSLDGGANNEQFFGPGTRLTVL.

V and J are TRBV18 and TRBJ2-3, with 8 bases identical to TRBD2. The CDR3 covers 14 residues. Germline V CDR1 and CDR2: KGHSH, LQKENI. J gave up 4 bases and V 2 bases, and 2 bases lay outside the gene matches. CDR3 region: CASSPGTRPDTQYF. CDR3 nucleotides: TGTGCCAGCTCACCAGGGACTAGGCCAGATACGCAGTATTTT.

The chain employs TRBV9 and TRBJ2-2; perhaps TRBD2 as D (5 bases). The germline V gene has CDR1 SGDLS and CDR2 YYNGEE. Trimming cost V 5 bases and J 1 base, with 12 bases left between them. This CDR3 is 15 amino acids long. CDR3 protein: CASRRRAENTGELFF. In DNA form, the CDR3 reads TGTGCCAGCAGGAGGCGGGCGGAGAACACCGGGGAGCTGTTTTTT. The full variable domain, with the rest looked up from reference TRBV9 and TRBJ2-2, is DSGVTQTPKHLITATGQRVTLRCSPRSGDLSVYWYQQSLDQGLQFLIQYYNGEERAKGNILERFSAQQFPDLHSELNLSSLELGDSALYFCASRRRAENTGELFFGEGSRLTVL.

The chain has TRBV5-4 and TRBJ2-1; 10 nucleotides align to TRBD1. The CDR3 has 14 amino acids. V was clipped by 3 bases and J by 9 bases; unmatched bases: 6. Germline V gene data show CDR1 as SGHNT and CDR2 as YYREEE (reference sequence). CDR3 region: CASSSGQGGGEQFF. The CDR3 bases are TGTGCCAGCAGCTCCGGACAGGGGGGGGGTGAGCAGTTCTTC.

The rearrangement links TRBV4-1 to TRBJ2-3; TRBD1 agrees at 12 bases. Germline values: CDR1 MGHRA, CDR2 YSYEKL. The trim removed 4 bases at V and 3 bases at J, leaving 8 bases unmatched. The CDR3 contains 17 residues. Written as DNA, the CDR3 is TGCGCCAGCAGCCTCCGCCTGGGACAGGGGGCGACAGATACGCAGTATTTT. As protein: CASSLRLGQGATDTQYF.

The chain recombines TRBV7-3 with TRBJ2-7; 8 bases are shared with TRBD1. The CDR3 runs to 15 residues. Germline loops: CDR1 SGHTA, CDR2 FQGTGA. Trimming took 1 base from V and 5 from J; bases not matched to a gene: 7. The CDR3 sequence: CASSLRGQGANEQYF. In DNA, the CDR3 is TGTGCCAGCAGCTTAAGGGGTCAGGGGGCGAACGAGCAGTACTTC.

For the CDR3, the DNA is TGTGCCACCGGGGGGCCGGGGTATGGCTACACCTTC. Translation gives CATGGPGYGYTF. This chain joins TRBV27 and TRBJ1-2; D might be TRBD1 (6 bases). Germline-derived CDR1 and CDR2 are MNHEY and SMNVEV (reference sequence). The CDR3 is 12 residues long. V dropped 10 bases and J dropped 5 bases, with 14 bases sitting between them.

This clone is a singleton in its sample. This chain links TRBV18 with TRBJ2-7; a possible D gene is TRBD1 (5 bases). The CDR3 extends over 12 amino acids. The germline V gene has CDR1 KGHSH and CDR2 LQKENI. V dropped 6 bases and J dropped 9 bases, with 15 bases sitting between them. CDR3 sequence (DNA): TGTGCCAGCTCGCAGCAGGGTCTTGGGCAGTACTTC. It specifies CASSQQGLGQYF.

J is TRBJ1-4 and V is TRBV19; weak D call: TRBD1 (5 bases). The length of the CDR3 is 15 residues. The V end was cut by 5 bases, the J end by 7 bases, with 17 bases between. CDR1 LNHDA and CDR2 SQIVND come from the germline V gene (reference sequence). The CDR3 is CASSPQVSVAEKLFF. The DNA for the CDR3 is TGTGCCAGTAGTCCACAGGTCAGCGTGGCTGAAAAACTGTTTTTT.

This sequence joins TRBV27 and TRBJ1-4; D is uncertain. Germline values: CDR1 MNHEY, CDR2 SMNVEV (reference sequence). V was cut by 2 bases and J by 0 bases, with 13 bases left in between. This CDR3 has 17 amino acids. DNA for the CDR3: TGTGCCAGCAGTTTACGGAGTCCAATAGCAACTAATGAAAAACTGTTTTTT. Protein product: CASSLRSPIATNEKLFF.

The chain uses TRBV6-6 and TRBJ1-6; D might be TRBD1 (5 bases). V lost 2 bases and J 5 bases, leaving 10 bases between the germline ends. The CDR3 contains 15 residues. Germline-derived CDR1 and CDR2 are MNHNY and SVGAGI (reference sequence). In DNA, the CDR3 is TGTGCCAGCAGTTACCCCGAACAGGATAATTCACCCCTCCACTTT. Translating gives CASSYPEQDNSPLHF.

The V gene is TRBV29-1, the J gene TRBJ2-1, with TRBD2 identical over 9 bases. Trimming took 2 bases from V and 9 from J; bases not matched to a gene: 8. The CDR3 is 14 amino acids. Germline loops: CDR1 SQVTM, CDR2 ANQGSEA. The CDR3 spells CSVELGVAGVEQFF. The DNA for the CDR3 is TGCAGCGTTGAATTGGGGGTAGCGGGAGTTGAGCAGTTCTTC.

This clone was counted many times. V and J are TRBV7-9 and TRBJ1-1; D call uncertain. The CDR3 runs to 14 residues. In germline, CDR1 is SEHNR, CDR2 FQNEAQ (reference sequence). V lost 5 bases, J lost 1 base, and 11 bases lay in between. CDR3 protein: CASSRDTQNTEAFF. CDR3 DNA: TGTGCCAGCAGCCGAGACACACAGAACACTGAAGCTTTCTTT.